This TCR beta chain was obtained from a study of blood T cells in healthy people across ages. Whole-study results and caveats: The lack of PBMC sorting stopped any conclusive naive versus antigen-experienced comparison. Strong correlation linked observed beta diversity and percent naive T cells.

In the case of this clonotype: Its cognate antigen is unknown.

For the second PCR, which ran for about 6 to 11 cycles, a sample-barcoded 5' primer and a J-beta primer mix were used. Carrying 12 random nucleotides, a template-switch adaptor labeled each individual cDNA molecule. TCRdb used MiXCR to reprocess the 5' RACE reads, holding one entry per CDR3 protein. The data contain 850,000 to 1,100,000 distinct CDR3 sequences, about two fifths of them singletons. The CDR3 sequence is 15 residues long. The V gene lost 3 bases and the J gene lost 3 bases, with 12 bases spanning the gap. Germline V CDR1 and CDR2: SGHTA, FQGNSA. Material: blood. This TCR derives from a man between 18 and 29 years old in good health. This chain links TRBV7-2 with TRBJ1-5; D is uncertain. CDR3 nucleotide sequence: TGTGCCAGCAGCTTCACGGACGGATTCAATCAGCCCCAGCATTTT. Translating it yields CASSFTDGFNQPQHF.